The 7 T cell receptor beta chains in this list originate from one sample, sequenced in a study of Ad26.COV2.S vaccination and SARS-CoV-2 variants. Treatment noted: roughly 20 received Ad26.COV2.S at low or high dose, single or two shots; 5 received placebo; per-sample allocation not given. It was on day 63 after the first vaccine or placebo injection that samples were taken. Sequencing was performed with immunoSEQ multiplex PCR; in TCRdb, only in-frame clones are kept and a portion is missing. Among around 450,000 clones listed, approximately 88% were seen once. The sequences come from peripheral blood, collected in a trial of Ad26.COV2.S vaccine versus placebo. These receptors all come from a person between 18 and 65 years old who received the Ad26.COV2.S COVID-19 vaccine or a placebo.

The chain employs TRBV5-1 and TRBJ1-2; D is perhaps TRBD1 (5 bases). The CDR3 is 15 amino acids. Germline CDR1 and CDR2: SGHRS and YFSETQ. Trimming removed 4 bases at V and 2 bases at J, with 15 bases between. The CDR3 nucleotides read TGCGCCAGCAGCCCTGGTTCAGGGAGGAACTATGGCTACACCTTC. Protein sequence: CASSPGSGRNYGYTF.

CDR3 loop: CASSLGDRGGSPLHF. The CDR3 nucleotides read TGCGCCAGCAGCTTGGGGGACAGGGGAGGTTCACCCCTCCACTTT. The chain employs TRBV5-1 and TRBJ1-6; 10 positions match TRBD1. V trimming: 0 bases; J trimming: 9 bases; junction bases outside the gene matches: 3. The germline V gene encodes CDR1 SGHRS and CDR2 YFSETQ. The CDR3 has 15 residues.

This clone has more than one count but fewer than ten. This chain links TRBV6-5 with TRBJ1-2; TRBD1 aligns across 9 bases. J lost 6 bases, V lost 5 bases, and 4 bases had no gene match. The V gene's germline CDR1 is MNHEY and CDR2 SVGAGI. There are 13 residues in the CDR3. This CDR3 is CASSRGTGNGYTF. The CDR3 region has the DNA TGTGCCAGCAGTAGAGGGACAGGGAATGGCTACACCTTC.

CDR3 nucleotides: TGTGCCAGCAGTTCCCCGGGACATTACTACGAGCAGTACTTC. Translation gives CASSSPGHYYEQYF. V usage is TRBV28 and J usage is TRBJ2-7, with D maybe TRBD1 (6 bases). This CDR3 is built from 14 residues. The germline V gene has CDR1 MDHEN and CDR2 SYDVKM. Trimming took off 4 bases at V and 3 bases at J, with 13 bases between the two ends.

This rearrangement joins TRBV30 to TRBJ2-5, with D unclear. V was trimmed by 2 bases and J by 5 bases, leaving 9 bases between them. Germline CDR1 GTSNPN, CDR2 SVGIG (reference sequence). The CDR3 loop spans 12 amino acids. This CDR3 reads CAWSSLTETQYF. For the CDR3, the DNA is TGTGCCTGGAGTTCCCTGACGGAGACCCAGTACTTC.

The gene calls are TRBV21-1 and TRBJ2-7; the table's D gene call, TRBD2, was not cross checked with the DNA. TRBV21-1 is designated a pseudogene. The CDR3 consists of 19 residues. The CDR3 loop reads CASSKLCINGERTSYEQYF. For the CDR3, the DNA is TGTGCCAGCAGCAAACTATGTATTAACGGGGAACGAACCTCCTACGAGCAGTACTTC.

The DNA for the CDR3 is TGTGCCAGCAGCCCCGGGAAGGGGCAGACCCAGTACTTC. Translated, it gives CASSPGKGQTQYF. The rearrangement links TRBV7-2 to TRBJ2-5; D is perhaps TRBD1 or TRBD2 (5 bases each). The V gene lost 5 bases and the J gene lost 6 bases, with 13 bases spanning the gap. CDR3 length: 13 residues. From germline, CDR1 is SGHTA and CDR2 FQGNSA. Supplemented by reference TRBV7-2 and TRBJ2-5, the full variable domain reads GAGVSQSPSNKVTEKGKDVELRCDPISGHTALYWYRQSLGQGLEFLIYFQGNSAPDKSGLPSDRFSAERTGGSVSTLTIQRTQQEDSAVYLCASSPGKGQTQYFGPGTRLLVL.